Here is one T cell receptor (beta chain) with its context. Its specificity is unknown. Trimming pared 7 bases from V and 5 bases from J, leaving 14 bases between. The CDR3 runs to 13 residues. The sample originates from a study of CD8 T cells in ankylosing spondylitis. One entry per CDR3 protein results from TCRdb running MiXCR on the 5' RACE reads. This sample carries some 200,000 distinct CDR3 sequences, around 13% of them seen once, and the ten largest clones take approximately 15%. Overall study findings and caveats: A TCR beta motif made of several highly homologous variants seemed typical of ankylosing spondylitis blood. As reported, disease-linked clones showed significant enrichment in matched ankylosing spondylitis synovial fluid. Disease-associated clonotypes exhibited CD8+ identity and were relatively infrequent in peripheral blood.

The specimen was blood, either unsorted or a sorted T cell fraction (not recorded which). The V call is TRBV12-3 or TRBV12-4, the J call TRBJ1-1; a possible D gene is TRBD1 (5 bases). This clonotype was obtained from a male donor with ankylosing spondylitis or in good health (not recorded which). The CDR3 bases are TGTGCCAGCACCCGACTGGGGGAAACTGAAGCTTTCTTT. This encodes CASTRLGETEAFF.